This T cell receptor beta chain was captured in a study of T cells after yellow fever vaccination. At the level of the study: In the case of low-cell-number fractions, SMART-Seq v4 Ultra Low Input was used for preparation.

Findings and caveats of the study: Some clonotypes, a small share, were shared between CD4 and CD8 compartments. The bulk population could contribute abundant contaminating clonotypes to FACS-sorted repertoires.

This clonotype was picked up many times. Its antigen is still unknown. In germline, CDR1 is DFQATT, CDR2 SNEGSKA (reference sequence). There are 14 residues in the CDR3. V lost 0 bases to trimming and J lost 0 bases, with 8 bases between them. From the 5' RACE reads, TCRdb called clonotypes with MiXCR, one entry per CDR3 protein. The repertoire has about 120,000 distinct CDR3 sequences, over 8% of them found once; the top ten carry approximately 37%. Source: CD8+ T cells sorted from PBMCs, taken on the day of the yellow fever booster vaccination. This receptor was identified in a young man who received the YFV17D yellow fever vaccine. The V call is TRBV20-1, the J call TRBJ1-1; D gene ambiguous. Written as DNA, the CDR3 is TGCAGTGCTAGAGATTGGCAGATGAACACTGAAGCTTTCTTT. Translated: CSARDWQMNTEAFF.